These 28 T cell receptor beta chains originate from one sample sequenced in a study of early T cells in non-severe SARS-CoV-2 infection. One entry per CDR3 protein results from TCRdb running MiXCR on the 5' RACE reads. The profile shows tens of thousands of distinct CDR3 sequences, about 4.5% of them singletons. The sample taken for sequencing was whole blood. The source of these receptors is an adult who was a healthcare worker with PCR-confirmed SARS-CoV-2 infection or an uninfected control (not recorded which).

This clonotype was observed many times. The rearrangement uses TRBV7-9 and TRBJ1-4; TRBD1 aligns across 12 bases. Germline CDR1 is SEHNR and CDR2 is FQNEAQ (reference sequence). This CDR3 is 15 amino acids long. Unmatched junction bases numbered 1, after V lost 3 bases and J lost 5 bases. In nucleotides, the CDR3 is TGTGCCAGCAGCTTGGGACAGGGGGCGAATGAAAAACTGTTTTTT. It translates to CASSLGQGANEKLFF.

This clonotype was seen repeatedly, ten times or more. The rearrangement joins TRBV10-2 to TRBJ2-2, with TRBD2 matching over 8 bases. The CDR3 runs to 14 residues. Germline CDR1 WSHSY, CDR2 SAAADI. Trimming at V came to 6 bases and at J to 4 bases, leaving 4 bases not matched to a gene. The DNA for the CDR3 is TGCGCCAGCAGAAATAGCGGGACCACCGGGGAGCTGTTTTTT. Translating it yields CASRNSGTTGELFF.

This chain links TRBV27 with TRBJ1-2; 11 positions match TRBD1. Looked up from germline, CDR1 is MNHEY and CDR2 is SMNVEV (reference sequence). V was clipped by 3 bases and J by 6 bases; unmatched bases: 6. This CDR3 region has 15 residues. CDR3: CASSFLGQGADGYTF. The CDR3 bases are TGTGCCAGCAGTTTCTTAGGACAGGGGGCGGATGGCTACACCTTC.

Many counts were recorded for this clonotype. The chain employs TRBV20-1 and TRBJ2-1; D unresolved. The CDR3 totals 12 residues. CDR1 and CDR2 (germline): DFQATT, SNEGSKA (reference sequence). V shed 3 bases and J shed 7 bases, with 10 bases lying between them. Written as DNA, the CDR3 is TGCAGTGCTAGCAACCTCCTTAATGAGCAGTTCTTC. Translating gives CSASNLLNEQFF.

The chain carries TRBV5-1 and TRBJ2-7; possibly TRBD1 or TRBD2 for D (6 bases each). The CDR3 sequence is 14 residues long. V lost 3 bases, J lost 5 bases, and 15 bases lay in between. Looked up from germline, CDR1 is SGHRS and CDR2 is YFSETQ. CDR3 bases: TGCGCCAGCAGCTCGGGGGCAGGAGTCGACGAGCAGTACTTC. Translated: CASSSGAGVDEQYF.

The rearrangement links TRBV11-2 to TRBJ2-1, with 8 bases identical to TRBD1. The CDR3 has 17 amino acids. The trim removed 5 bases at V and 9 bases at J, leaving 18 bases unmatched. Germline lookup yields CDR1 SGHAT and CDR2 FQNNGV. The CDR3 DNA reads TGTGCCAGCAGCCCCCCGACGGACAGGGCGGCTAGGAGTGAGCAGTTCTTC. Translation gives CASSPPTDRAARSEQFF.

This clonotype has a count of ten or more. This chain uses TRBV7-6 with TRBJ2-1; 10 positions match TRBD2. CDR1 and CDR2 from the germline V gene are SGHVS and FNYEAQ. V shed 0 bases, J shed 7 bases, and the junction held 9 bases outside the gene matches. This CDR3 is 17 amino acids long. CDR3 loop: CASSLAGLADRSNEQFF. In DNA form, the CDR3 reads TGTGCCAGCAGCTTAGCCGGACTAGCGGATCGATCTAATGAGCAGTTCTTC. The full variable domain, rest sourced from reference TRBV7-6 and TRBJ2-1, is GAGVSQSPRYKVTKRGQDVALRCDPISGHVSLYWYRQALGQGPEFLTYFNYEAQQDKSGLPNDRFSAERPEGSISTLTIQRTEQRDSAMYRCASSLAGLADRSNEQFFGPGTRLTVL.

The chain employs TRBV7-9 and TRBJ1-2, with 10 bases identical to TRBD1. The V gene end was trimmed by 7 bases and the J gene end by 4 bases; junction bases not matched to a gene: 6. The V gene's germline CDR1 is SEHNR and CDR2 FQNEAQ (reference sequence). This CDR3 contains 14 residues. In nucleotides, the CDR3 is TGTGCCAGCACAGGGACAGGGGCGGTCTATGGCTACACCTTC. As protein: CASTGTGAVYGYTF.

This sequence joins TRBV4-1 and TRBJ2-7, with 12 bases lining up with TRBD2. In germline, CDR1 is MGHRA, CDR2 YSYEKL. J was trimmed by 7 bases and V by 0 bases; bases with no gene match: 4. The length of the CDR3 is 15 residues. DNA for the CDR3: TGCGCCAGCAGCCAAGAGCGACTAGCGGGAGCTGAGCAGTACTTC. The encoded protein is CASSQERLAGAEQYF.

This clonotype has ten or more counts. The J gene is TRBJ2-1, the V gene TRBV6-1; TRBD2 agrees at 8 bases. V shed 7 bases, J shed 8 bases, and the junction held 10 bases outside the gene matches. Per the germline V gene, CDR1 is MNHNS and CDR2 is SASEGT. The CDR3 sequence is 14 residues long. Written as DNA, the CDR3 is TGTGCCAGCACGTCTTTAGCGGGGATACATGAGCAGTTCTTC. Its protein is CASTSLAGIHEQFF.

The chain has TRBV27 and TRBJ2-7, with no clear D. Germline V gene sequence: CDR1 MNHEY, CDR2 SMNVEV (reference sequence). V lost 2 bases and J 6 bases, leaving 17 bases between the germline ends. The CDR3 totals 15 residues. The CDR3 region has the DNA TGTGCCAGCAGTTTAACTCCCTACAGCGCCCTCGAGCAGTACTTC. Protein sequence: CASSLTPYSALEQYF.

This clonotype was found many times. The chain employs TRBV7-9 and TRBJ2-7, with D perhaps matching TRBD2 (5 bases). Germline V gene data show CDR1 as SEHNR and CDR2 as FQNEAQ (reference sequence). The CDR3 is 15 residues long. V was cut by 3 bases and J by 2 bases, with 14 bases left in between. CDR3 coding DNA: TGTGCCAGCAGCTTCTTCCGTCCCGGGGCCTACGAGCAGTACTTC. Residues: CASSFFRPGAYEQYF. Complete variable domain (other parts from reference TRBV7-9 and TRBJ2-7): DTGVSQNPRHKITKRGQNVTFRCDPISEHNRLYWYRQTLGQGPEFLTYFQNEAQLEKSRLLSDRFSAERPKGSFSTLEIQRTEQGDSAMYLCASSFFRPGAYEQYFGPGTRLTVT.

This clonotype was counted ten times or more. V gene TRBV27 combines with J gene TRBJ1-5, with no clear D. CDR1 is MNHEY and CDR2 is SMNVEV in the germline V gene (reference sequence). Trimming left V 4 bases short and J 2 bases short, with 12 bases between. The CDR3 totals 15 residues. Here the CDR3 DNA reads TGTGCCAGCAGTTACGGGAGCATGGGCAATCAGCCCCAGCATTTT. Translating it yields CASSYGSMGNQPQHF.

This clonotype was recorded at least ten times. This chain connects TRBV18 to TRBJ2-5, with D unresolved. Trimming cost V 10 bases and J 0 bases, with 12 bases left between them. The CDR3 has 13 amino acids. The germline V gene encodes CDR1 KGHSH and CDR2 LQKENI. The CDR3 region is CAITRRDQETQYF. CDR3 nucleotides: TGTGCCATCACCCGACGGGACCAAGAGACCCAGTACTTC.

This clonotype has at least ten counts. The chain combines TRBV7-6 with TRBJ2-1; D is unresolved. Per germline, CDR1 SGHVS and CDR2 FNYEAQ. This CDR3 region has 12 residues. Between the trimmed V and J ends, which lost 5 bases and 7 bases, there was a span of 9 bases. The CDR3 protein is CASSPTGNEQFF. The CDR3 bases are TGTGCCAGCAGCCCCACGGGTAATGAGCAGTTCTTC. Combining the CDR3 with reference TRBV7-6 and TRBJ2-1 gives the whole variable domain GAGVSQSPRYKVTKRGQDVALRCDPISGHVSLYWYRQALGQGPEFLTYFNYEAQQDKSGLPNDRFSAERPEGSISTLTIQRTEQRDSAMYRCASSPTGNEQFFGPGTRLTVL.

The chain couples TRBV7-2 to TRBJ2-7; D call uncertain. V was pared by 5 bases and J by 1 base, with 12 bases between. Germline assignment: CDR1 SGHTA and CDR2 FQGNSA. The CDR3 length is 14 residues. CDR3 nucleotide sequence: TGTGCCAGCAGCCCCTCCAGGTTATCCTACGAGCAGTACTTC. Translated, it gives CASSPSRLSYEQYF.

This clonotype has just a few counts. The chain combines TRBV28 with TRBJ2-7, with 8 bases identical to TRBD2. CDR3 size: 14 residues. V lost 7 bases to trimming and J lost 3 bases; unmatched junction nucleotides: 8. The germline CDR1 and CDR2 sequences are MDHEN and SYDVKM. CDR3 coding DNA: TGTGCCAGCACCTCCGGGGGGGGGCACTACGAGCAGTACTTC. Translation gives CASTSGGGHYEQYF.

This clonotype was counted many times. The chain employs TRBV9 and TRBJ2-7, with D perhaps matching TRBD1 or TRBD2 (5 bases each). The CDR3 loop spans 14 amino acids. V was shortened by 0 bases and J by 4 bases, with 11 bases between the two germline ends. Germline V gene data show CDR1 as SGDLS and CDR2 as YYNGEE. This CDR3 reads CASSVGGGGYEQYF. DNA of the CDR3: TGTGCCAGCAGCGTAGGTGGGGGTGGATACGAGCAGTACTTC.

V and J are TRBV18 and TRBJ2-5, with D perhaps TRBD1 (6 bases). The CDR3 contains 14 residues. Germline V gene sequence: CDR1 KGHSH, CDR2 LQKENI. Trimming pared 8 bases from V and 5 bases from J, leaving 18 bases between. The CDR3 DNA sequence: TGTGCCAGCCTCCCGGGGACAAATCCGGAGACCCAGTACTTC. Translating gives CASLPGTNPETQYF.

This clonotype was counted at least ten times. This chain links TRBV7-2 with TRBJ2-7; TRBD1 is a possible D gene (7 bases). The germline V and J ends were trimmed by 1 base and 2 bases, with 9 bases remaining between them. CDR3 size: 14 residues. The germline V gene has CDR1 SGHTA and CDR2 FQGNSA. This chain's CDR3 is CASSLGGTAYEQYF. CDR3 coding DNA: TGTGCCAGCAGCTTAGGCGGGACAGCCTACGAGCAGTACTTC.

This clonotype was detected many times. The chain uses TRBV6-2 or TRBV6-3 and TRBJ2-2; perhaps TRBD1 as D (6 bases). The CDR3 runs 14 residues. The V end lost 7 bases, the J end lost 2 bases, and 11 bases lay between the germline ends. Germline CDR1 reads MNHEY; CDR2 reads SVGEGT. CDR3 amino acids: CASTRTVNTGELFF. As DNA, the CDR3 is TGTGCCAGCACCAGGACAGTCAACACCGGGGAGCTGTTTTTT.

This clonotype was observed many times. V is TRBV5-1 and J is TRBJ1-2; D remains ambiguous. The CDR3 has 12 residues. V was pared by 4 bases and J by 6 bases, with 10 bases between. Germline CDR1 and CDR2: SGHRS and YFSETQ. This CDR3 reads CASSQGVDGYTF. The CDR3, as DNA: TGCGCCAGCAGCCAAGGAGTCGATGGCTACACCTTC.

A remark on this clonotype: With a much larger clone just one base away, this may be a read error. The chain uses TRBV7-3 and TRBJ2-3; 8 bases match TRBD1. The CDR3 consists of 15 residues. The germline gives CDR1 SGHTA, CDR2 FQGTGA. CDR3 DNA: TGTGTCAGCAGCTCAGACAGGGGTCGCACAGATACGCAGTATTTT. This gives the protein CVSSSDRGRTDTQYF. The full variable domain, rest sourced from reference TRBV7-3 and TRBJ2-3, is GAGVSQTPSNKVTEKGKYVELRCDPISGHTALYWYRQSLGQGPEFLIYFQGTGAADDSGLPNDRFFAVRPEGSVSTLKIQRTERGDSAVYLCVSSSDRGRTDTQYFGPGTRLTVL.

Turning to this clonotype: A much bigger clone sits one base away, suggesting this may be a read error. The V gene is TRBV5-1, the J gene TRBJ2-7; no reliable D call. The germline CDR1 and CDR2 sequences are SGHRS and YFSETQ. The CDR3 is 12 residues long. CDR3 amino acids: CASSLPSYERYF. The DNA for the CDR3 is TGCGCCAGCAGCCTCCCTTCCTACGAGCGGTACTTC. The full variable domain, its missing parts supplied by reference TRBV5-1 and TRBJ2-7, is KAGVTQTPRYLIKTRGQQVTLSCSPISGHRSVSWYQQTPGQGLQFLFEYFSETQRNKGNFPGRFSGRQFSNSRSEMNVSTLELGDSALYLCASSLPSYERYFGPGTRLTVT.

This clonotype was observed many times. The chain couples TRBV20-1 to TRBJ2-3, with 10 bases lining up with TRBD1. Trimming cost V 4 bases and J 2 bases; bases outside gene matches: 3. Germline V gene sequence: CDR1 DFQATT, CDR2 SNEGSKA (reference sequence). The CDR3 runs to 14 residues. CDR3 protein: CSAKGQGYTDTQYF. The CDR3 DNA reads TGCAGTGCTAAGGGACAGGGGTACACAGATACGCAGTATTTT.

The chain uses TRBV29-1 and TRBJ1-3, with D possibly TRBD1 on 6 matching bases. The CDR3 contains 13 residues. Per the germline V gene, CDR1 is SQVTM and CDR2 is ANQGSEA. V lost 7 bases, J lost 3 bases, and 13 bases lay in between. CDR3 sequence reads: CSGKRGVGNTIYF. In DNA form, the CDR3 reads TGCAGCGGGAAGAGGGGGGTTGGAAACACCATATATTTT.

This clonotype was seen once. A much larger clone differs from this one at a single base, so this may be a read error. Here the CDR3 omits its conserved ending phenylalanine or tryptophan, so a read error is the likely source. This chain uses TRBV19 with TRBJ2-1; D may be TRBD2 (7 bases). The CDR3 consists of 15 residues. The germline V and J ends were trimmed by 8 bases and 4 bases, with 18 bases remaining between them. Germline CDR1 is LNHDA and CDR2 is SQIVND (reference sequence). The chain's CDR3 is CASSDGAGAYNEQFL. CDR3 in DNA: TGTGCCAGTTCAGACGGGGCGGGGGCGTACAATGAGCAGTTCTTA.

This clonotype came up a few times. This chain links TRBV24-1 with TRBJ2-1; 7 bases line up with TRBD1. Germline CDR1 KGHDR, CDR2 SFDVKD. The CDR3 runs to 15 residues. The V gene end was trimmed by 4 bases and the J gene end by 3 bases; junction bases not matched to a gene: 5. CDR3 protein: CATSDPGQHYNEQFF. The CDR3 DNA is TGTGCCACCAGTGACCCGGGACAGCACTACAATGAGCAGTTCTTC.